This T cell receptor (beta chain) was profiled in a study of beta chain features in type 1 diabetes. Study as a whole: Examination spanned fewer than 140,000,000 sorted cells from all samples. General observations from the study: For type 1 diabetes patients, VDJ junctions showed fewer insertions and more deletions. Patients showed naive, central memory and Treg TCRB repertoires that appeared more similar than those of healthy donors. Sequencing used cDNA, and cells with high TCR expression could therefore be over-represented. For Type 1 diabetes patients, all four CD4+ subsets carried TCRB CDR3s that were moderately but significantly shorter.

Expressed TCRB transcripts were sequenced, since all the RNA that had been isolated was reverse transcribed. Produced via immunoSEQ multiplex PCR; TCRdb's table is partial and in-frame only. In the table there are about 660,000 clones, over 12% of which are singletons. Points on this clone: Its antigen remains unidentified.

The specimen sequenced was naive CD4+ T cells from blood. The TCR comes from a man aged 18 to 30 with type 1 diabetes.

In DNA form, the CDR3 reads TGTGCCAGCAGCTTAGGGGTAGCGGGATATCTGCCCAGTGAGCAGTTCTTC. It is translated as CASSLGVAGYLPSEQFF. The J gene is TRBJ2-1, the V gene TRBV7-9, with TRBD2 identical over 8 bases. The germline V gene encodes CDR1 SEHNR and CDR2 FQNEAQ (reference sequence). The CDR3 has 17 amino acids. With V trimmed by 1 base and J by 9 bases, 14 bases remained unmatched.